Sequencing of this T cell receptor (beta chain) was carried out in a study of T-cell memory formation after mild COVID-19. TCRdb re-called the 5' RACE reads with MiXCR, one entry per CDR3 protein. The table records 550,000 to 700,000 distinct CDR3 sequences, more than 15% of them present only once. The ends were cut back, 2 bases at V and 5 bases at J, with 12 bases in the middle. This CDR3 region has 14 residues. The germline V gene encodes CDR1 KGHDR and CDR2 SFDVKD. Sequenced input: PBMCs or a T cell subset sorted from them (not recorded which). This TCR was recovered from an adult woman who had mild COVID-19 (a few samples of this study predate the infection). Cell type and time point are not known. V and J are TRBV24-1 and TRBJ2-7; D not certain. The CDR3 region has the DNA TGTGCCACCAGTGATTCAACCAGACCTAACGAGCAGTACTTC. Translated, it gives CATSDSTRPNEQYF.